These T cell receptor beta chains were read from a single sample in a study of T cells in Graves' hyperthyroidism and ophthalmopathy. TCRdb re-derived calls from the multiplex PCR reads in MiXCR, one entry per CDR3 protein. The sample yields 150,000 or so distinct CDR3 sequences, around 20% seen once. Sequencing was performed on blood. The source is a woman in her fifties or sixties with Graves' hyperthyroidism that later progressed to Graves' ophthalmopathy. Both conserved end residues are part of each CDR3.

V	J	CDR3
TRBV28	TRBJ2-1	CASSFIGRGDEQFF
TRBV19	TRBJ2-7	CASSSQTAGEQYF
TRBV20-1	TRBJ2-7	CRAGTSGGPGITEQYF
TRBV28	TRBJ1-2	CASSLETSGYTF
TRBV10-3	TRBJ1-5	CAISVDRGNNQPQHF
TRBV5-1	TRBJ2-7	CASSLVTPYEQYF
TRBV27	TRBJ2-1	CASSLTGRGYNEQFF
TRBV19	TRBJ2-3	CASSSGRTDTQYF
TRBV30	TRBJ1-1	CAWSVGPHSAFF
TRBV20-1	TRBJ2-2	CSARAETSQTGELFF
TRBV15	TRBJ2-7	CATSRKRQEANEQYF
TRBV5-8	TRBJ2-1	CASSLGRLSYNEQFF
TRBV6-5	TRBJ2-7	CASSYDGQGTNEQYF
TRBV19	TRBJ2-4	CASSPPGLAAKNIQYF
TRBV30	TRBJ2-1	CAWSGGAGEQFF
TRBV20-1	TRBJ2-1	CSALSFGGGSYNEQFF
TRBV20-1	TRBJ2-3	CSASRGGPTDTQYF
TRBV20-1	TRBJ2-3	CSARAAADTQYF
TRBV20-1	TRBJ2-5	CSARDFLYGTQETQYF
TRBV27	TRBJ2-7	CASSPLAGYTYEQYF
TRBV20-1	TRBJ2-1	CSASDYSLYNEQFF
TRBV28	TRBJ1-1	CATELNAAFF
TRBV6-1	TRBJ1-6	CASRGAGTGGSPLHF